A single sample gave rise to the 6 T cell receptor beta chains below, sequenced in a study of multiple sclerosis patients with progressive multifocal leukoencephalopathy. Using immunoSEQ multiplex PCR, the repertoire was profiled, and TCRdb retains in-frame clones only, with some absent. Of around 30,000 clones listed, roughly 90% are singletons. Time point of the sample: about a year of natalizumab therapy. The specimen comprised PBMCs, sampled from a patient treated with natalizumab. The receptors originated from a human donor with multiple sclerosis.

This chain connects TRBV2 to TRBJ2-7, with no clear D. The CDR3 loop spans 14 amino acids. Trimming cost V 6 bases and J 3 bases, with 15 bases left between them. CDR1 and CDR2 (germline): SNHLY, FYNNEI. CDR3 region: CASSNPSGFYEQYF. CDR3 in DNA: TGTGCCAGCAGCAACCCGTCTGGGTTCTACGAGCAGTACTTC.

V is TRBV27 and J is TRBJ1-2, with D perhaps TRBD1 (6 bases). Germline CDR1 is MNHEY and CDR2 is SMNVEV (reference sequence). The CDR3 sequence is 14 residues long. V was cut by 6 bases and J by 4 bases, with 15 bases left in between. CDR3 nucleotide sequence: TGTGCCAGCAGCTCCACGCTCAGGGGCTATGGCTACACCTTC. Protein sequence: CASSSTLRGYGYTF.

The genes are TRBV27 and TRBJ2-3; D unresolved. Germline lookup yields CDR1 MNHEY and CDR2 SMNVEV (reference sequence). The V gene lost 5 bases and the J gene lost 6 bases, with 9 bases spanning the gap. CDR3 size: 12 residues. The CDR3 DNA is TGTGCCAGCAGTCCAAGCATGGATACGCAGTATTTT. Its translation: CASSPSMDTQYF.

The chain combines TRBV2 with TRBJ1-1; no definite D call. Trimming left V 9 bases short and J 0 bases short, with 11 bases between. CDR1 SNHLY and CDR2 FYNNEI come from the germline V gene. The CDR3 contains 13 residues. For the CDR3, the DNA is TGTGCCAGACCACAAGTCATGAACACTGAAGCTTTCTTT. This translates into CARPQVMNTEAFF.

The chain combines TRBV7-6 with TRBJ2-7; 8 positions match TRBD1. J gave up 4 bases and V 5 bases, and 7 bases lay outside the gene matches. CDR1 is SGHVS and CDR2 is FNYEAQ in the germline V gene. The CDR3 runs to 14 residues. CDR3: CASSPTGDLYEQYF. CDR3 in DNA: TGTGCCAGCAGCCCGACAGGGGATCTGTACGAGCAGTACTTC. Full variable domain (rest looked up from reference TRBV7-6 and TRBJ2-7): GAGVSQSPRYKVTKRGQDVALRCDPISGHVSLYWYRQALGQGPEFLTYFNYEAQQDKSGLPNDRFSAERPEGSISTLTIQRTEQRDSAMYRCASSPTGDLYEQYFGPGTRLTVT.

CDR3: CASSLASRGGAVDTQYF. In DNA form, the CDR3 reads TGCGCCAGCAGCTTGGCTTCTCGCGGGGGGGCGGTAGATACGCAGTATTTT. V is TRBV5-1 and J is TRBJ2-3; TRBD2 aligns across 9 bases. Trimming took 0 bases from V and 5 from J; bases not matched to a gene: 10. The CDR3 length is 17 residues. Germline V gene lookup returns CDR1 SGHRS and CDR2 YFSETQ.